What follows is one TCR beta chain and its context. Its antigen is not known. This specimen belongs to a study of regulatory T cells in long-lasting Graves disease. Findings and caveats of the study: Persistent patients had a count of shared public clonotypes (approximately 2,700) that exceeded that of new patients (almost 1,000). TRBV28, TRBJ1-2 and TRBJ2-5 were favored in persistent disease.

TCR beta libraries were built with iRepertoire HTBI primers and Arm-PCR of CDR3 regions. The authors' processing: In the combined samples, 62 TRBV and approximately 15 TRBJ segments were identified. TCRdb independently ran MiXCR on the multiplex PCR reads; one entry per CDR3 protein. TCRdb, not the original authors, processed these V and J calls. The table shows about 460,000 distinct CDR3 sequences, with approximately 22% occurring only once. Time point in this sample: persistent/refractory GD, antithyroid drugs over 5 years with positive TRAb. With RNA extracted from PBMCs as input, the TCR library was made. From germline, CDR1 is DFQATT and CDR2 SNEGSKA (reference sequence). V was shortened by 5 bases and J by 2 bases, with 13 bases between the two germline ends. The CDR3 has 13 amino acids.

Sequencing used peripheral blood mononuclear cells (PBMCs), obtained when the disease was refractory, from a patient treated with antithyroid drugs. This chain uses TRBV20-1 with TRBJ2-7; D possibly uses TRBD1 or TRBD2 (5 bases each). This receptor was taken from a female donor with Graves disease. CDR3 sequence (DNA): TGCAGTGCTCGCCAGGGACCAGCCTACGAGCAGTACTTC. This translates into CSARQGPAYEQYF.